The present entry profiles one T cell receptor (beta chain) with its context. The CDR3 spans 16 residues. Per germline, CDR1 LNHNV and CDR2 YYDKDF (reference sequence). V was shortened by 8 bases and J by 1 base, with 18 bases between the two germline ends. The data derive from a study of cytomegalovirus exposure and HLA in healthy donors. Amplification used 60 Vbeta primers and 13 Jbeta primers. The method was immunoSEQ multiplex PCR; TCRdb's version includes in-frame clones alone and lacks a portion of them. This table has 150,000 to 200,000 clones, under 85% appearing once. The sequence was collected from a woman in her 30s in good health and CMV-seronegative. Sequencing was carried out using PBMCs. The chain employs TRBV15 and TRBJ1-5; D unclear. CDR3 sequence reads: CATPLPGGPSNQPQHF. DNA for the CDR3: TGTGCCACCCCTCTACCTGGAGGGCCCAGCAATCAGCCCCAGCATTTT.